This T cell receptor beta chain was found in a study of regulatory T cells in long-lasting Graves disease. This clonotype appeared many times. Library construction for TCR beta used iRepertoire HTBI primers and Arm-PCR of CDR3 regions. MiXCR, run by TCRdb on the multiplex PCR reads, gives a single entry per CDR3 protein. The sample has 300,000 to 500,000 distinct CDR3 sequences; around 21% are singletons. Sample time point: persistent/refractory GD, antithyroid drugs over 5 years with positive TRAb. The TCR library used RNA extracted from PBMCs. This receptor was obtained from a female donor with Graves disease. The input for sequencing was peripheral blood mononuclear cells (PBMCs), taken when the disease was refractory, from a patient treated with antithyroid drugs.

CDR3: CASSLADGGNIQYF. CDR3 in DNA: TGTGCCAGCAGCTTAGCGGACGGAGGAAACATTCAGTACTTC. J is TRBJ2-4 and V is TRBV7-8; a possible D gene is TRBD2 (5 bases). V shed 0 bases and J shed 6 bases, with 9 bases lying between them. CDR3 length equals 14 residues. Germline V lookup: CDR1 SGHVS, CDR2 FQNEAQ. The full variable domain, with the rest looked up from reference TRBV7-8 and TRBJ2-4, is GAGVSQSPRYKVAKRGQDVALRCDPISGHVSLFWYQQALGQGPEFLTYFQNEAQLDKSGLPSDRFFAERPEGSVSTLKIQRTQQEDSAVYLCASSLADGGNIQYFGAGTRLSVL.